This is a list of T cell receptor beta chains from one sample in a study of blood T cell repertoires in COVID-19. The repertoire was sequenced with immunoSEQ multiplex PCR; TCRdb's copy has only in-frame clones and lacks some. The repertoire holds some 300,000 clones, with around 90% as singletons. Sequencing was done on a sample of peripheral blood. The receptor set was obtained from a woman aged 45-59 years with COVID-19, enrolled during active disease. Both conserved end residues are part of each CDR3.

len	v_gene	j_gene	CDR3aa
12	TRBV11-3	TRBJ2-1	CASRDRVHEQFF
15	TRBV7-9	TRBJ1-1	CASSLLGRRNTEAFF
15	TRBV19	TRBJ2-3	CASSNLAGSTDTQYF
15	TRBV9	TRBJ2-7	CASSVGALPSYEQYF
16	TRBV5-4	TRBJ2-2	CASSLGGLANTGELFF
13	TRBV4-1	TRBJ2-7	CASSRGLSYEQYF
16	TRBV2	TRBJ1-3	CASSGTRASSGNTIYF
13	TRBV10-1	TRBJ2-7	CASSVGGLYEQYF
15	TRBV14	TRBJ1-4	CASSQGPSANEKLFF
13	TRBV27	TRBJ2-1	CATSRGGGSDWFF
12	TRBV28	TRBJ2-7	CASSLSTYEQYF
14	TRBV5-4	TRBJ2-7	CASSSGQKSYEQYF
14	TRBV4-1	TRBJ1-1	CASSRREGYNEAFF
15	TRBV6-2/TRBV6-3	TRBJ2-7	CASSFIQGVSYEQYF
15	TRBV18	TRBJ2-3	CASSPDRTSTDTQYF
14	TRBV5-1	TRBJ2-5	CASSQEGTVKTQYF
14	TRBV6-5	TRBJ2-7	CASSYGRVSYEQYF
15	TRBV5-6	TRBJ2-1	CASSGRGLARNEQFF
12	TRBV5-6	TRBJ2-1	CASSWGQDEQFF
16	TRBV5-1	TRBJ2-2	CASSRSGEMGTGELFF
19	TRBV3-1/TRBV3-2	TRBJ2-3	CASSQPRRLAGKITDTQYF
10	TRBV10-3	TRBJ2-7	CATGTTEQYF
13	TRBV5-1	TRBJ2-1	CASSSGQGYEQFF
15	TRBV7-6	TRBJ2-7	CASSPSGRASYEQYF
11	TRBV7-9	TRBJ2-3	CASSHTDTQYF
14	TRBV19	TRBJ2-7	CASSSPGLAYEQYF